The source of this T cell receptor (beta chain) is a study of response to subunit inactivated influenza vaccine. Findings of the study overall: The authors suggested that few new T cells are recruited per seasonal influenza vaccination.

V lost 5 bases, J lost 3 bases, and 13 bases stayed unmatched. The germline V gene has CDR1 SEHNR and CDR2 FQNEAQ (reference sequence). CDR3 length equals 16 residues. This clonotype was recorded a few times. The antigen is not known. TCRdb independently ran MiXCR on the RT-PCR reads; one entry per CDR3 protein. The table lists 450,000 to 600,000 distinct CDR3 sequences, approximately 7.6% of them singletons, with around 13% in the top ten. The receptor's source is a man aged 50-75 years who received an inactivated influenza vaccine. The chain uses TRBV7-9 and TRBJ2-7; 7 positions agree with TRBD2. The sequences come from PBMCs from blood, collected around 25 months after vaccination. The CDR3 loop reads CASSPGEGPHLYEQYF. The CDR3 coding sequence is TGTGCCAGCAGCCCCGGGGAGGGGCCCCACCTCTACGAGCAGTACTTC.